This paragraph covers one T cell receptor (beta chain) sequence. Its antigen is currently unknown. The data originate from a study of CD8+ T cells in alopecia areata. The wider study: Twice daily, treated patients received 5 to 10 mg of oral tofacitinib. Study observations and caveats: Links between baseline CD8+ expansion and response need larger treated cohorts.

Following extraction, RNA underwent reverse transcription to cDNA, which served as the sequencing template. Method: immunoSEQ multiplex PCR; TCRdb's copy keeps in-frame clones and lacks some. Of roughly 120,000 clones listed, 50% to 55% are singletons. The treatment here: oral pan-JAK inhibitor, 5-10 mg twice daily. The V gene lost 2 bases and the J gene lost 4 bases, with 5 bases spanning the gap. This CDR3 contains 13 residues. The V gene's germline CDR1 is SEHNR and CDR2 FQNEAQ (reference sequence). The receptor was derived from a human donor with alopecia areata. The rearrangement joins TRBV7-9 to TRBJ2-2; no firm D call. Specimen: CD4+ T cells sorted from blood, collected at week 4, from a patient treated with tofacitinib. CDR3 sequence: CASSLSSTGELFF. CDR3 DNA: TGTGCCAGCAGCTTAAGTTCCACCGGGGAGCTGTTTTTT.